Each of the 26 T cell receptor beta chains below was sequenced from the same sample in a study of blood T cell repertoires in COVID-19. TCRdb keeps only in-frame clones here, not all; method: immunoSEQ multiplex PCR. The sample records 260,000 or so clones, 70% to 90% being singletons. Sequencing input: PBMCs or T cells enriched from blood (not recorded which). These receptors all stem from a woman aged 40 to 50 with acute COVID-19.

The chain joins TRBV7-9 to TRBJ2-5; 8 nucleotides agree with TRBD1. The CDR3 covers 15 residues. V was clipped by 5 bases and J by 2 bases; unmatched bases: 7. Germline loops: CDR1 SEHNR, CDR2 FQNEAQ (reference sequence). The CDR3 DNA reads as TGTGCCAGCAGCCCAGGGACAGGAATTCAAGAGACCCAGTACTTC. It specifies CASSPGTGIQETQYF.

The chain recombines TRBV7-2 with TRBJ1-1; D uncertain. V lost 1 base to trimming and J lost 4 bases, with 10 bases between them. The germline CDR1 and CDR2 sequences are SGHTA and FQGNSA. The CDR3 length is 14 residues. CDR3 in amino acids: CASSLVVAGTEAFF. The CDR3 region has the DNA TGTGCCAGCAGCTTAGTAGTGGCAGGCACTGAAGCTTTCTTT.

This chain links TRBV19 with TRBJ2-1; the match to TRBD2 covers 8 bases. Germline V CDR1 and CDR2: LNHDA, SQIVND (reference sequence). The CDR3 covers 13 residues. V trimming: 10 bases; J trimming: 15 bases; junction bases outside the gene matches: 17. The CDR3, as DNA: TGTGCCACCCGAGTCGAGGGTTTAGCGGGGCCGTTCTTC. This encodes CATRVEGLAGPFF.

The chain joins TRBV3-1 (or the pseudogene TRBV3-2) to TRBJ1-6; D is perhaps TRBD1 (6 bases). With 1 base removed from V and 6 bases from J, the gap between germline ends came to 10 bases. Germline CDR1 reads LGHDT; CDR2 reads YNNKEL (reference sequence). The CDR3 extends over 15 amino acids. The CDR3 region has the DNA TGTGCCAGCAGCCAAGGGACAGCCCTTAATTCACCCCTCCACTTT. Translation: CASSQGTALNSPLHF.

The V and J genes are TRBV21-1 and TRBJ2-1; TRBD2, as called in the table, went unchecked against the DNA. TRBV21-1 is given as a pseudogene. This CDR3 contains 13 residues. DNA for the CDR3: TGTGCCAGCAGCCACCGGGGGGTCAATGAGCAGTTCTTC. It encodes CASSHRGVNEQFF.

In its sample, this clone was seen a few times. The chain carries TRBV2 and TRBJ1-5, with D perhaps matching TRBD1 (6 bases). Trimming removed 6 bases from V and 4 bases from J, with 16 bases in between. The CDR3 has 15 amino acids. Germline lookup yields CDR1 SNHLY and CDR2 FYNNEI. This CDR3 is CASRRTASRNQPQHF. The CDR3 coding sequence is TGTGCCAGCAGGCGGACAGCTTCAAGAAATCAGCCCCAGCATTTT.

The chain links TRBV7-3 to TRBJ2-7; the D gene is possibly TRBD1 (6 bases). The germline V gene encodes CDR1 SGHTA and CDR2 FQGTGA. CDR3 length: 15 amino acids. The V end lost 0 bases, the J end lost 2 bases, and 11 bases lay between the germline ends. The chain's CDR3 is CASSLTRTDTYEQYF. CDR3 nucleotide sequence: TGTGCCAGCAGCTTAACTAGGACAGATACCTACGAGCAGTACTTC.

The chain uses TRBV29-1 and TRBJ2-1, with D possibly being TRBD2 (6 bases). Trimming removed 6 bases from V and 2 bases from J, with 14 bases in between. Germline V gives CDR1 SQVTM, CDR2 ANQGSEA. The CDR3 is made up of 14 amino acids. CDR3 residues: CSVLGRETYNEQFF. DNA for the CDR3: TGCAGCGTCCTCGGGCGGGAAACCTACAATGAGCAGTTCTTC.

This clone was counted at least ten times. The CDR3 region has the DNA TGTGCCAGCAGCCTACCAAAGGGGACAGCGATCAATGAGCAGTTCTTC. Translation: CASSLPKGTAINEQFF. The chain has TRBV7-9 and TRBJ2-1, with 7 positions matching TRBD1. Germline CDR1 and CDR2: SEHNR and FQNEAQ (reference sequence). Trimming at V came to 5 bases and at J to 6 bases, leaving 13 bases not matched to a gene. The CDR3 covers 16 residues.

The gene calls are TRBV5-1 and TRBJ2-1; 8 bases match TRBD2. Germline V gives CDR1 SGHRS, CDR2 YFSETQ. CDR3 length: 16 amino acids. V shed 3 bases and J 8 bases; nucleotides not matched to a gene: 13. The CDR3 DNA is TGCGCCAGCAGCTGGGGGACTAGGATGGATCAGGATGAGCAGTTCTTC. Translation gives CASSWGTRMDQDEQFF.

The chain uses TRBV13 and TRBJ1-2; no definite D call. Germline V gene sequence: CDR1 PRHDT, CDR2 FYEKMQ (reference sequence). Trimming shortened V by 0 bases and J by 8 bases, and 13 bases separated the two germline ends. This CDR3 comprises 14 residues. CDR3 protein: CASSLGAEYRGYTF. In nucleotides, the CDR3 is TGTGCCAGCAGCTTAGGGGCTGAATATCGAGGCTACACCTTC.

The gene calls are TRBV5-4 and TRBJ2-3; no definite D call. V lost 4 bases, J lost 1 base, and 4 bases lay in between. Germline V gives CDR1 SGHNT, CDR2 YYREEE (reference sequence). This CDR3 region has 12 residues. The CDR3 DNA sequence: TGTGCCAGCAGCCCCGGCACAGATACGCAGTATTTT. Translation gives CASSPGTDTQYF. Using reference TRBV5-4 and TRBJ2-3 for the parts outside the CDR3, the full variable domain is ETGVTQSPTHLIKTRGQQVTLRCSSQSGHNTVSWYQQALGQGPQFIFQYYREEENGRGNFPPRFSGLQFPNYSSELNVNALELDDSALYLCASSPGTDTQYFGPGTRLTVL.

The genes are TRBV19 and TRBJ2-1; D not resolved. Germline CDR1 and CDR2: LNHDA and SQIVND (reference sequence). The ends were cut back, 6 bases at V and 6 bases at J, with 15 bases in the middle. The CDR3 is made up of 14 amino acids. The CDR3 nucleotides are TGTGCCAGTAGAAGGTCCGAGGTCGGCAATGAGCAGTTCTTC. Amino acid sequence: CASRRSEVGNEQFF.

This CDR3 is CASSGFDREVHEQYF. CDR3 DNA sequence: TGTGCCAGCAGCGGATTTGACAGGGAGGTGCACGAGCAGTACTTC. The rearrangement uses TRBV9 and TRBJ2-7; tentatively, D is TRBD1 (7 bases). Trimming stripped 3 bases from V and 5 bases from J, with 18 bases between. Germline CDR1 SGDLS, CDR2 YYNGEE. The CDR3 is 15 residues long.

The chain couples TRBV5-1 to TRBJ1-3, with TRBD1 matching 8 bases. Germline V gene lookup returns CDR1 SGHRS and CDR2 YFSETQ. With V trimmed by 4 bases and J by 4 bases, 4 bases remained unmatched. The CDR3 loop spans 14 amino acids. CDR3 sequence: CASSPQGAGNTIYF. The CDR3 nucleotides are TGCGCCAGCAGCCCGCAGGGGGCAGGAAACACCATATATTTT.

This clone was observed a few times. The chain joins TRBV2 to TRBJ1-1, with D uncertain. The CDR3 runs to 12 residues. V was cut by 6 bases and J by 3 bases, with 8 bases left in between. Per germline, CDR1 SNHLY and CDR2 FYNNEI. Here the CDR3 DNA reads TGTGCCAGCAGGGCAGATTACACTGAAGCTTTCTTT. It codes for CASRADYTEAFF.

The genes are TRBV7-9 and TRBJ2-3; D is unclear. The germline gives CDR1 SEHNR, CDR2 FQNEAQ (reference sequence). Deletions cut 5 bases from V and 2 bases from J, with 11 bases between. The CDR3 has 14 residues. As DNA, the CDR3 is TGTGCCAGCAGCCCCAATAGCCCCACAGATACGCAGTATTTT. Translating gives CASSPNSPTDTQYF. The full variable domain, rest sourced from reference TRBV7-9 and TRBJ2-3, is DTGVSQNPRHKITKRGQNVTFRCDPISEHNRLYWYRQTLGQGPEFLTYFQNEAQLEKSRLLSDRFSAERPKGSFSTLEIQRTEQGDSAMYLCASSPNSPTDTQYFGPGTRLTVL.

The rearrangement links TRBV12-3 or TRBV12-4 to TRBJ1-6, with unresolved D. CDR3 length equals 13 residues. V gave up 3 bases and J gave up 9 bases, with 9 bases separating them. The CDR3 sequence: CASSFKASSPLHF. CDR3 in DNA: TGTGCCAGCAGTTTTAAGGCTAGTTCACCCCTCCACTTT.

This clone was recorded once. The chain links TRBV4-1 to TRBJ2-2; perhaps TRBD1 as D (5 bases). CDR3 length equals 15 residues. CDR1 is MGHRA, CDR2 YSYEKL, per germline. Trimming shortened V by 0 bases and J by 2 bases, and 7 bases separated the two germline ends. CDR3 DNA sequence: TGCGCCAGCAGCCAAGATGACAGAAACACCGGGGAGCTGTTTTTT. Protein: CASSQDDRNTGELFF.

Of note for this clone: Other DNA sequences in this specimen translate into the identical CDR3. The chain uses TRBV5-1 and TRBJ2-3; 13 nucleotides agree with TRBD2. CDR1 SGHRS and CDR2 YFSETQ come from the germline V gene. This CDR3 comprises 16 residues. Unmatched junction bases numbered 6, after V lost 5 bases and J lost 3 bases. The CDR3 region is CASSGLAGVGTDTQYF. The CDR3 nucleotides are TGCGCCAGCAGTGGACTAGCGGGAGTCGGGACAGATACGCAGTATTTT.

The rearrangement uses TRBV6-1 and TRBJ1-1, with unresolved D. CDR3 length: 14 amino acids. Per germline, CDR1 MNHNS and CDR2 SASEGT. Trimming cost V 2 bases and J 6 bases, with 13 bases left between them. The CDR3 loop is CASSERGWGPEAFF. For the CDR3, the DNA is TGTGCCAGCAGTGAAAGAGGGTGGGGTCCTGAAGCTTTCTTT.

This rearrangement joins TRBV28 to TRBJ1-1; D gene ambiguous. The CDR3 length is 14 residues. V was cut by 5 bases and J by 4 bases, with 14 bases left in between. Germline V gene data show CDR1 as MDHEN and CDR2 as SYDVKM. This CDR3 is CASSPPGRATEAFF. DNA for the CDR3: TGTGCCAGCAGTCCCCCGGGGAGAGCCACTGAAGCTTTCTTT. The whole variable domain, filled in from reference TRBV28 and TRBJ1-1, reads DVKVTQSSRYLVKRTGEKVFLECVQDMDHENMFWYRQDPGLGLRLIYFSYDVKMKEKGDIPEGYSVSREKKERFSLILESASTNQTSMYLCASSPPGRATEAFFGQGTRLTVV.

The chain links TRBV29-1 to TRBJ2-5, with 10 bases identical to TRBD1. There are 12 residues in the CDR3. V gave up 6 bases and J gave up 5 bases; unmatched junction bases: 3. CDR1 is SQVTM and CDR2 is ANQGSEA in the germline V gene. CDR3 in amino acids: CSVLGQGETQYF. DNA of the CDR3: TGCAGCGTGCTGGGACAGGGGGAGACCCAGTACTTC.

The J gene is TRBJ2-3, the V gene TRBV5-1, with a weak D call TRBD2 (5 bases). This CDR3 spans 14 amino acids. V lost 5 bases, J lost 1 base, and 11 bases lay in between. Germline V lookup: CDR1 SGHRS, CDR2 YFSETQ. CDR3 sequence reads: CASSLLGGTDTQYF. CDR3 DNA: TGCGCCAGCAGTTTACTAGGAGGCACAGATACGCAGTATTTT. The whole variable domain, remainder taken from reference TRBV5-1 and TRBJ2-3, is KAGVTQTPRYLIKTRGQQVTLSCSPISGHRSVSWYQQTPGQGLQFLFEYFSETQRNKGNFPGRFSGRQFSNSRSEMNVSTLELGDSALYLCASSLLGGTDTQYFGPGTRLTVL.

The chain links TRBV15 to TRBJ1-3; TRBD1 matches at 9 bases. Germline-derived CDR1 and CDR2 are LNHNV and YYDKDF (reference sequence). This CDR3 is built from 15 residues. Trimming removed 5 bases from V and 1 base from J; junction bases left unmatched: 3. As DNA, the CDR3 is TGTGCCACCAGCTTGGACAGGGGATCTGGAAACACCATATATTTT. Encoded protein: CATSLDRGSGNTIYF.

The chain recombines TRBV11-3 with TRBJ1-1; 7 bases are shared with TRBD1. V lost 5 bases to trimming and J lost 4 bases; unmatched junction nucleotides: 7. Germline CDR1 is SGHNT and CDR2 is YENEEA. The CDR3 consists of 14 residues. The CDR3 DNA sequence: TGTGCCAGCAGCACGGGGGACAGTTCCACTGAAGCTTTCTTT. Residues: CASSTGDSSTEAFF.